The present entry profiles one T cell receptor beta chain with its context. The clone's antigen remains unknown. Per-base quality was not reported, and no clone a single base away is much larger than it. The CDR3, from cysteine to phenylalanine, totals 14 residues. Here the CDR3 DNA is all that survives: 42 bases in frame from base 1. The trim is 1 base for V and 2 bases for J, with a gap of 7 bases between the germline ends. Looking up the germline V gene (reference sequence) yields CDR1 SGHKS and CDR2 YYEKEE. The library was built by means of 5' RACE. TCRdb records NextSeq 500 as the sequencer. Unique molecular identifiers were attached to individual cDNA molecules in the TCR library protocol so that sequencing error and PCR bias could be corrected. Sequencing covered both TCR alpha and beta chains, and within each sample the abundances of alpha and beta sequences were tightly co-correlated. As for the original processing: V gene, J gene and CDR3 annotation of TCR sequences was performed with Decombinator V4. Expanded TCRs were defined as changing significantly between any two time points under a Poisson model with p below 0.0001. TCR abundances were normalised to the total number of TCRs sequenced per sample and expressed as counts per million. TRAV1-2 paired with TRAJ12, TRAJ20 or TRAJ33 defined MAIT TCRs, while TRAV10 paired with TRAJ18 defined iNKT TCRs. VDJdb, accessed on 1 November 2021, was searched for TCRs annotated for CMV, EBV and SARS-CoV-2, and TCRs annotated for more than one antigen were excluded. The public reads were reprocessed in TCRdb via fastp at Q25 and MiXCR, keeping in-frame beta chains. Each record represents a unique CDR3 protein, reported with the most common genes and DNA among its rows. It is TCRdb's table, rather than the study itself, that gives the V and J calls and clone size. Across this sample there are 45,000 to 60,000 distinct CDR3 sequences, with roughly 8.7% seen only once. The ten most abundant clones make up around 3.6% of the sample.

The study was a case-control design nested within a healthcare worker cohort in London, UK, with weekly nasopharyngeal swab PCR tests and blood sampling. Healthcare workers were enrolled in the week of the UK lockdown, from 23 to 31 March 2020, and were followed every week for up to roughly 16 weeks. The data are from a study of early T cells in non-severe SARS-CoV-2 infection (dated by TCRdb to the early 2020s). Regarding the research as a whole: Because TCR sequencing was done on bulk RNA from unsorted whole blood, the alpha and beta chains could not be paired. Overall study outcomes, separate from this receptor: Matching against VDJdb was skewed toward anti-spike CD8 responses, likely underestimated virus-specific expansions, and missed private and CD4 specificities.

This sequence originates from an adult who was a healthcare worker with PCR-confirmed SARS-CoV-2 infection or an uninfected control (not recorded which). This chain is built from TRBV5-5 and TRBJ1-3, with the D gene call left open. Sequences were derived from whole blood, sampled at baseline. The base sequence is TGTGCCAGCAGCTTGTCGCCCGCTGGAAACACCATATATTTT. This codes for CASSLSPAGNTIYF.